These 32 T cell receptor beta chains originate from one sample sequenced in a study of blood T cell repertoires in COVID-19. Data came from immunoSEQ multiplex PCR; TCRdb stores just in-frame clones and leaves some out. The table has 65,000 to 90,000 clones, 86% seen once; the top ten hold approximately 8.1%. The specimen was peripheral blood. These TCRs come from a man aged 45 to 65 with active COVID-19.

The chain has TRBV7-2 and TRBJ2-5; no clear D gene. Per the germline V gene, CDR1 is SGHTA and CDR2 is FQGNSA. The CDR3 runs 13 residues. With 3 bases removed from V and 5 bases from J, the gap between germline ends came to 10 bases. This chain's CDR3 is CASSFSVSETQYF. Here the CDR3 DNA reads TGTGCCAGCAGCTTTTCGGTGTCGGAGACCCAGTACTTC.

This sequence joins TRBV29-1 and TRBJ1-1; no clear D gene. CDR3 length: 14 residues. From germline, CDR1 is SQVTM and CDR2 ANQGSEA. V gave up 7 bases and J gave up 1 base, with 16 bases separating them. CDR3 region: CSGLSPAGNTEAFF. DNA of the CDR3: TGCAGCGGCCTTTCCCCGGCGGGGAACACTGAAGCTTTCTTT.

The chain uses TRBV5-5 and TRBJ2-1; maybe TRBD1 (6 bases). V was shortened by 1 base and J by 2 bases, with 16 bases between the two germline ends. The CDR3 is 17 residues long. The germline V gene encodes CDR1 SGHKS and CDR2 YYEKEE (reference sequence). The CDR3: CASSLLPRGGAYNEQFF. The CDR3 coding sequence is TGTGCCAGCAGCTTGCTTCCCAGGGGTGGCGCCTACAATGAGCAGTTCTTC.

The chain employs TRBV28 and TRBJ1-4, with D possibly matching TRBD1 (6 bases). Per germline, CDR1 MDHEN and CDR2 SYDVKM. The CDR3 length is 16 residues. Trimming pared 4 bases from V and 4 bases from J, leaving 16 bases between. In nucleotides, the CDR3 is TGTGCCAGCAGTTCACCACAGGGAAGGGGTAATGAAAAACTGTTTTTT. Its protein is CASSSPQGRGNEKLFF.

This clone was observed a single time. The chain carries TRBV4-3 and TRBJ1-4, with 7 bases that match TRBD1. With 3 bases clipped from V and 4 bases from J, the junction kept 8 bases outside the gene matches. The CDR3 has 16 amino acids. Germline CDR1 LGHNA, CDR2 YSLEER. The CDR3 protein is CASSQGYRGLNEKLFF. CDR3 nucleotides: TGCGCCAGCAGCCAGGGATACAGGGGACTTAATGAAAAACTGTTTTTT.

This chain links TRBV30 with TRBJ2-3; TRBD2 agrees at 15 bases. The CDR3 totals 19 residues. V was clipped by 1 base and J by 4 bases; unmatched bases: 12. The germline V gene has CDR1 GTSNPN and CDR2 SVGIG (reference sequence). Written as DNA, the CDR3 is TGTGCCTGGAGTGCCTCCCGGACTAGCGGGAGGGCCGGGGCAGATACGCAGTATTTT. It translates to CAWSASRTSGRAGADTQYF.

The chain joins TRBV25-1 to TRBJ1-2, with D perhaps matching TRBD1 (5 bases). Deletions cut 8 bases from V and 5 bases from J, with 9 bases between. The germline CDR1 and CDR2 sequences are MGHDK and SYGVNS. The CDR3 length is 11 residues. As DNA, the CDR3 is TGTGCCAGCGCCTCAGGGTATGGCTACACCTTC. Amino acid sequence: CASASGYGYTF.

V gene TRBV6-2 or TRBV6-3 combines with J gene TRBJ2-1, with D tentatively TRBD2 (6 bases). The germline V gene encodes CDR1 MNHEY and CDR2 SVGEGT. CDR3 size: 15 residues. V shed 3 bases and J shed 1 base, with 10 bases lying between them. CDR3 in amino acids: CASSYDGSSYNEQFF. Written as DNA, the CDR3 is TGTGCCAGCAGTTATGACGGGAGTTCCTACAATGAGCAGTTCTTC.

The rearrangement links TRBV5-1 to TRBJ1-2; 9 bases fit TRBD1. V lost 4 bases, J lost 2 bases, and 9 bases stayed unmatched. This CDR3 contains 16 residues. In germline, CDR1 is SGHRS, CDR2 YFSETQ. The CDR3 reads CASSIGTGTPNYGYTF. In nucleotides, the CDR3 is TGCGCCAGCAGCATCGGGACAGGGACGCCGAACTATGGCTACACCTTC.

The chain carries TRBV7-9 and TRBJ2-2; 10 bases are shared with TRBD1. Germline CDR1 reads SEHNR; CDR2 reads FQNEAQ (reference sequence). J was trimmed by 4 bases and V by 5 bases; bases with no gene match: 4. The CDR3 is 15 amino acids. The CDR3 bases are TGTGCCAGCAGCCAGGGACAGGGGTTCACCGGGGAGCTGTTTTTT. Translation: CASSQGQGFTGELFF.

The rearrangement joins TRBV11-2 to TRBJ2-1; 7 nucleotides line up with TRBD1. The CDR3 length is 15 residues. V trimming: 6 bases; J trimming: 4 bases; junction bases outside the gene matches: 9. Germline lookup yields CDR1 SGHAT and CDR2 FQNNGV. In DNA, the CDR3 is TGTGCCAGCAGATCCGCCAAGGGGGCTTACAATGAGCAGTTCTTC. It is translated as CASRSAKGAYNEQFF. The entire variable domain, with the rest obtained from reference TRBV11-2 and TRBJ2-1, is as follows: EAGVAQSPRYKIIEKRQSVAFWCNPISGHATLYWYQQILGQGPKLLIQFQNNGVVDDSQLPKDRFSAERLKGVDSTLKIQPAKLEDSAVYLCASRSAKGAYNEQFFGPGTRLTVL.

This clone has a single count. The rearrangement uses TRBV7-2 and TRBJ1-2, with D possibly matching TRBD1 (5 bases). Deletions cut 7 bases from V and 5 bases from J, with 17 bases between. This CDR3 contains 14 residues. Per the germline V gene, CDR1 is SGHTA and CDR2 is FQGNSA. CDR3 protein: CASNPGGSLYGYTF. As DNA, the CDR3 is TGTGCCAGCAACCCTGGGGGGTCCTTGTATGGCTACACCTTC.

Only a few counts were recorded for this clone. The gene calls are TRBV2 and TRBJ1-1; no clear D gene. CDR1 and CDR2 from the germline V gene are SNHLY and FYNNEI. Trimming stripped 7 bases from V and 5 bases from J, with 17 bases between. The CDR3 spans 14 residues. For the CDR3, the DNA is TGTGCCAGCAAGGGCGTGTCGGGGTATACTGAAGCTTTCTTT. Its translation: CASKGVSGYTEAFF.

CDR3 protein: CASSLRLAGGPREQYF. CDR3 nucleotide sequence: TGTGCCAGCAGCTTGAGACTGGCGGGAGGCCCCCGCGAGCAGTACTTC. V usage is TRBV5-6 and J usage is TRBJ2-7, with 8 bases that match TRBD2. CDR1 SGHDT and CDR2 YYEEEE come from the germline V gene. The CDR3 contains 16 residues. V shed 1 base, J shed 6 bases, and the junction held 12 bases outside the gene matches. Full variable domain (missing parts from reference TRBV5-6 and TRBJ2-7): DAGVTQSPTHLIKTRGQQVTLRCSPKSGHDTVSWYQQALGQGPQFIFQYYEEEERQRGNFPDRFSGHQFPNYSSELNVNALLLGDSALYLCASSLRLAGGPREQYFGPGTRLTVT.

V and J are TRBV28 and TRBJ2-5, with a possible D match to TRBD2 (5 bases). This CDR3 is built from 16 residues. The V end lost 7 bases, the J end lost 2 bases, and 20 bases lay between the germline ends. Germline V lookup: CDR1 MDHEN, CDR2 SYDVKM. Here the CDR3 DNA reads TGTGCCAGCACCCCCCGGTTGGCACGAGGGCAAGAGACCCAGTACTTC. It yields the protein CASTPRLARGQETQYF.

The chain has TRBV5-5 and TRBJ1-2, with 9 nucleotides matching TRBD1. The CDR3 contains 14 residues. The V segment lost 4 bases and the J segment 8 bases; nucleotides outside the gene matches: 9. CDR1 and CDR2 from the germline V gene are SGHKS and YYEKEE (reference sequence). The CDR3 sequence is CASSPTGTGFGYTF. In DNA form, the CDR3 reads TGTGCCAGCAGCCCGACGGGGACAGGGTTCGGCTACACCTTC.

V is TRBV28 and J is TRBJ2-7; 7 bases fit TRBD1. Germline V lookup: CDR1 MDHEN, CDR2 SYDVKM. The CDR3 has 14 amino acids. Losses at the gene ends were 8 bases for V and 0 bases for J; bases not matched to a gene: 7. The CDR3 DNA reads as TGTGCCAGCGGTAACAGGGGCGTCTCCTACGAGCAGTACTTC. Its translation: CASGNRGVSYEQYF.

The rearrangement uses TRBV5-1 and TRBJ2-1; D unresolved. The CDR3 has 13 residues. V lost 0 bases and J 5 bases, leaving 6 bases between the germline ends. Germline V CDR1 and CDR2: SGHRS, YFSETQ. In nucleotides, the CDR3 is TGCGCCAGCAGCTTGGGGCAGGACAATGAGCAGTTCTTC. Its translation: CASSLGQDNEQFF.

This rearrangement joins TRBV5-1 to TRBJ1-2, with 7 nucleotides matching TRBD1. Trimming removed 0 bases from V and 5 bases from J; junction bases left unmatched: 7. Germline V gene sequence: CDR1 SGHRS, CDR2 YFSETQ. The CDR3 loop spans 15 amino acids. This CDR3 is CASSLAPGQSYGYTF. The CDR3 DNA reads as TGCGCCAGCAGCTTGGCCCCGGGACAGAGTTATGGCTACACCTTC.

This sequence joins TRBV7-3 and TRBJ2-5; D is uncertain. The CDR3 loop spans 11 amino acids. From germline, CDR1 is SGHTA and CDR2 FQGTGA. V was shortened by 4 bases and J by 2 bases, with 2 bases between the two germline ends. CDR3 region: CASSSQETQYF. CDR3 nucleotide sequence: TGTGCCAGCAGCTCGCAAGAGACCCAGTACTTC.

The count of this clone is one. In DNA form, the CDR3 reads TGTGCCAGCAGCATAGGACAGGGACAAAATCAGCCCCAGCATTTT. It codes for CASSIGQGQNQPQHF. The V gene is TRBV3-1 (or the pseudogene TRBV3-2), the J gene TRBJ1-5; 8 bases are shared with TRBD1. The V gene end was trimmed by 5 bases and the J gene end by 4 bases; junction bases not matched to a gene: 7. The CDR3 covers 15 residues. Germline assignment: CDR1 LGHDT and CDR2 YNNKEL (reference sequence).

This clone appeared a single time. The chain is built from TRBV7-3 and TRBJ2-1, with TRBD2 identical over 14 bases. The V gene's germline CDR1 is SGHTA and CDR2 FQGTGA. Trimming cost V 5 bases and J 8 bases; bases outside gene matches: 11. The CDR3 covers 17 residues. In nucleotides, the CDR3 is TGTGCCAGCAGCCTCGCCGGGACTAGCGGGAGTAAGGATGAGCAGTTCTTC. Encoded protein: CASSLAGTSGSKDEQFF.

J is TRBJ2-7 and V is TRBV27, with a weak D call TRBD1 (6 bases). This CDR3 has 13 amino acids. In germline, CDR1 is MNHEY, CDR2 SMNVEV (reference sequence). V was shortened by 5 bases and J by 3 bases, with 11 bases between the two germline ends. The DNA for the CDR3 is TGTGCCAGCAGTGCTGGACAGATCTACGAGCAGTACTTC. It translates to CASSAGQIYEQYF.

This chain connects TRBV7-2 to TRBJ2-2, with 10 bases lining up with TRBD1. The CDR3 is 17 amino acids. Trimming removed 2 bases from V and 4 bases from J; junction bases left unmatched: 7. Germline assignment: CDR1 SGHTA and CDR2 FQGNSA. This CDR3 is CASSLWTGGRATGELFF. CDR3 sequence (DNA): TGTGCCAGCAGCTTATGGACAGGGGGAAGGGCCACCGGGGAGCTGTTTTTT.

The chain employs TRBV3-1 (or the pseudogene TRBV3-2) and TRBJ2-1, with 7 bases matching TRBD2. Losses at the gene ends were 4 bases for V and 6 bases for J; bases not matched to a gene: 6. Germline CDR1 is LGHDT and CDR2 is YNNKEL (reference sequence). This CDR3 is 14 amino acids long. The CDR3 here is CASSPREGPNEQFF. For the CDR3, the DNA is TGTGCCAGCAGCCCTAGGGAGGGCCCCAATGAGCAGTTCTTC.

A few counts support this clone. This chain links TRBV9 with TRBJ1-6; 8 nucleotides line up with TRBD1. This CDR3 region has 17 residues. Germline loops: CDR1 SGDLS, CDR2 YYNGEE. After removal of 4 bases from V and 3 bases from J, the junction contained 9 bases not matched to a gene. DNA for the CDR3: TGTGCCAGCAGCCCCCATGGACAGGGCCACTATAATTCACCCCTCCACTTT. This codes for CASSPHGQGHYNSPLHF.

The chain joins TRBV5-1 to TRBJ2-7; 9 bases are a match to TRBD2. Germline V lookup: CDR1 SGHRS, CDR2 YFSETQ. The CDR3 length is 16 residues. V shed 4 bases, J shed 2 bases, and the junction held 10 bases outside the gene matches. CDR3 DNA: TGCGCCAGCAGCCCCCAACCAGCGGGAGGCGCCTACGAGCAGTACTTC. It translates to CASSPQPAGGAYEQYF.

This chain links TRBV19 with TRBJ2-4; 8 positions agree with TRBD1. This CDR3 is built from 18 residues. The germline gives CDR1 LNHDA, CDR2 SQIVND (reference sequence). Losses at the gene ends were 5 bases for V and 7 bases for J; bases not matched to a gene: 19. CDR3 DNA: TGTGCCAGTAGTCCCCACCTATCCGGGACAGGCCCAGGGAACATTCAGTACTTC. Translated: CASSPHLSGTGPGNIQYF.

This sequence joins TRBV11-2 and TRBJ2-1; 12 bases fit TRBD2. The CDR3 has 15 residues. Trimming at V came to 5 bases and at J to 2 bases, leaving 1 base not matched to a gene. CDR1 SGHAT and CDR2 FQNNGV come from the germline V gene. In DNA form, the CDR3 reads TGTGCCAGCAGCAGACTAGCGGGGGCCTACAATGAGCAGTTCTTC. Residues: CASSRLAGAYNEQFF.

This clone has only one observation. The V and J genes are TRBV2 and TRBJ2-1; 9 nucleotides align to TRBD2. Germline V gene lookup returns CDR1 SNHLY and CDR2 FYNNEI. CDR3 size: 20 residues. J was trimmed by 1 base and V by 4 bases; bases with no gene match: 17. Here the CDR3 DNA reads TGTGCCAGCAGTGGAGAGCTAGCGGGAAATGTGGCGATTTCCTACAATGAGCAGTTCTTC. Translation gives CASSGELAGNVAISYNEQFF.

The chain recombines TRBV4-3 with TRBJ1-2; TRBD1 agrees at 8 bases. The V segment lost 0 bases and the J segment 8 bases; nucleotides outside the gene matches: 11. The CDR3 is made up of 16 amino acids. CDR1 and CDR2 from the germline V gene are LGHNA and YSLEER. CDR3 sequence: CASSQERGTGGEGYTF. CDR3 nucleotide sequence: TGCGCCAGCAGCCAAGAACGAGGGACAGGAGGAGAGGGCTACACCTTC.

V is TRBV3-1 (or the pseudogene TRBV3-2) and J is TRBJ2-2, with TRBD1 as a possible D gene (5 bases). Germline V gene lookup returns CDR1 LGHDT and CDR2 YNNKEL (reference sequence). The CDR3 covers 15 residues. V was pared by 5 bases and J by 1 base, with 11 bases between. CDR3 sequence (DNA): TGTGCCAGCAGCTTCATTACAGGGAACACCGGGGAGCTGTTTTTT. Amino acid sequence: CASSFITGNTGELFF.